This record looks at one T cell receptor (beta chain) sequence and its context. This clone registers as medium-sized (0.01 to 0.1%) within its sample. No antigen is known for it. It has no much larger one-base neighbor in the sample; base qualities were not kept. This entry comes from a study of intratumoral heterogeneity in liver cancer. About the full investigation: In the full cohort of roughly 14 patients, the median age was about 69 years and the majority of patients were male. The overall cohort comprised roughly 71 multiregional samples from roughly 15 HCC patients, with approximately 50 tumoral and approximately 20 adjacent nontumoral regions. The study combined RNA-seq, DNA sequencing, TCR-seq and SNP array data from multiple regions of hepatocellular carcinoma specimens to study intratumor heterogeneity. The research as a whole found: A relatively low patient number and under-sampled tumor-infiltrating lymphocyte representation were acknowledged by the authors as limitations.

Every patient had early-stage hepatocellular carcinoma and went to surgical resection without receiving any prior therapy. No macroscopic evidence of necrosis or hemorrhage was present in the sampled areas. In a couple of patients, TCR sequencing (ImmunoSeq) was performed on multiple regions. Frozen tissue samples from resection were taken at least 1 cm away from one another. Samples labelled N came from nontumoral liver tissue adjacent to the tumor. The DNeasy blood and tissue kit was used to extract genomic DNA from bulk tissue. The CDR3, cysteine through phenylalanine, is 15 amino acids long. The kept DNA is CDR3 alone, 45 bases in frame from the first base. V gives up 2 bases and J gives up 7 bases, and the segment between their germline ends measures 12 bases. The germline V gene sets CDR1 to MNHEY and CDR2 to SVGAGI. The immunoSEQ assay was used to sequence TCR beta chain CDR3 regions from genomic DNA. Primers annealing to V and J segments amplified rearranged VDJ segments. The paper's data handling went like this. The ImmunoSeq Analyzer software was used to calculate clonality and richness metrics. To find clones with differing abundance between regions, Fisher's exact test was applied together with a beta-binomial method for extra stringency. Held by TCRdb, this immuneACCESS table contains in-frame sequences only and omits some clones. Under half of the omission traces to an unresolved V gene where checked; the cause of the rest is unknown. From that table come the V and J calls and clone size; the DNA was used to work out D and trimming. The sample table records some 21,000 clones; about two thirds of these occur just once. The ten biggest clones cover roughly 15% of the sample.

Rearrangement joined TRBV6-5 to TRBJ1-6; the D gene is possibly TRBD1, with 5 bases matching. The source is a woman in her seventies with hepatocellular carcinoma. The sequencing here drew on tumor-adjacent normal tissue, taken before any cancer treatment. The CDR3 corresponds to CASSYLRQMNSPLHF. The DNA is TGTGCCAGCAGTTACCTGAGACAGATGAATTCACCCCTCCACTTT.